The sequence of this T cell receptor (beta chain) was determined in a study of blood T cell repertoires in COVID-19. Enrolled through a virtual design, the participants were between about 18 and 100 years of age and came from about two dozen US areas. Generated by immunoSEQ multiplex PCR, the TCRdb table keeps only in-frame clones and is missing some. Altogether 120,000 to 150,000 clones are present, around nine tenths being singletons, with the ten largest covering approximately 1.3%. CDR1 is WNHNN and CDR2 is SYGVQD in the germline V gene (reference sequence). The CDR3 loop spans 15 amino acids. The germline V and J ends were trimmed by 4 bases and 6 bases, with 16 bases remaining between them.

The specimen was PBMCs or T cells enriched from blood (not recorded which). This clonotype was sampled from a woman in her twenties or thirties with acute COVID-19. V and J are TRBV10-1 and TRBJ2-4; TRBD2 is a possible D gene (6 bases). The CDR3 DNA is TGCGCCAGCAGTGGGGGCGGGGACGATCCAAACATTCAGTACTTC. Translating gives CASSGGGDDPNIQYF.